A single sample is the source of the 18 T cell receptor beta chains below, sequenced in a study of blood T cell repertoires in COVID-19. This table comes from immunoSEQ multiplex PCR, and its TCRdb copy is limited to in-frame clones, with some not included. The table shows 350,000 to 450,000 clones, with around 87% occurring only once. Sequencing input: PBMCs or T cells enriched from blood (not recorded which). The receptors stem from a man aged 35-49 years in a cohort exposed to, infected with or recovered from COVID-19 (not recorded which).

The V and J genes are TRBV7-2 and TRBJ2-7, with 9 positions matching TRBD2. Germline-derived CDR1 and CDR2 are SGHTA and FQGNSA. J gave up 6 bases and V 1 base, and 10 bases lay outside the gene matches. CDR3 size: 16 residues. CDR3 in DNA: TGTGCCAGCAGCTTAGTCTCGCTAGCGGGACCTGTCGAGCAGTACTTC. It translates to CASSLVSLAGPVEQYF.

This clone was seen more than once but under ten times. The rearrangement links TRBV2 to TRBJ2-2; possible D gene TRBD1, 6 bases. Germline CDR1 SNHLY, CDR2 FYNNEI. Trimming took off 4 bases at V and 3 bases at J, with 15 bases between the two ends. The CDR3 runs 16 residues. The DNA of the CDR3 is TGTGCCAGCAGTGTACGCCAGGACAGCTACACCGGGGAGCTGTTTTTT. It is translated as CASSVRQDSYTGELFF.

This CDR3 is CASSYASGTDNSYGYTF. The CDR3 DNA is TGTGCCAGCAGCTATGCCTCGGGGACAGATAATTCCTATGGCTACACCTTC. This chain connects TRBV7-9 to TRBJ1-2, with 7 positions matching TRBD1. The trim removed 4 bases at V and 4 bases at J, leaving 15 bases unmatched. Looked up from germline, CDR1 is SEHNR and CDR2 is FQNEAQ (reference sequence). This CDR3 comprises 17 residues.

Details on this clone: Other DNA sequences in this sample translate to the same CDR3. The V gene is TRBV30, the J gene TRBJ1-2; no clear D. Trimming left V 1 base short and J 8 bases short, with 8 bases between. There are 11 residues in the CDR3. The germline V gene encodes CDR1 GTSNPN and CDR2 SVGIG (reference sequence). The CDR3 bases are TGTGCCTGGAGTGGGGGAGGGGGCTACACCTTC. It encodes CAWSGGGGYTF.

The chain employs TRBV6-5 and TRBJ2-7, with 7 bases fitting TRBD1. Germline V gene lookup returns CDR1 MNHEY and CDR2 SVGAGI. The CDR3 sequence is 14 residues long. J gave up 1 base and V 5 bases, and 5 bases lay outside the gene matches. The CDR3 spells CASSLQGDSYEQYF. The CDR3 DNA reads TGTGCCAGCAGTCTTCAGGGGGATTCCTACGAGCAGTACTTC.

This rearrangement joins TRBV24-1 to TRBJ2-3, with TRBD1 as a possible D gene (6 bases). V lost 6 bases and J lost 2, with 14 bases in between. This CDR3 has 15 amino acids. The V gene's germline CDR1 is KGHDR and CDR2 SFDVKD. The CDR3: CATSLTGDNTDTQYF. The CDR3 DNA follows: TGTGCCACCAGTTTGACAGGAGACAACACAGATACGCAGTATTTT.

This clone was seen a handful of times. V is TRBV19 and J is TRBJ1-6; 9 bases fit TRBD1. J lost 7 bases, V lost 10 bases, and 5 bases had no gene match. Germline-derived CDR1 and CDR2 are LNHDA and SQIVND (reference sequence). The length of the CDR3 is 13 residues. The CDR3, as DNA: TGTGCCACCTTGGGGACAGGGAATTCACCCCTCCACTTT. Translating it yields CATLGTGNSPLHF.

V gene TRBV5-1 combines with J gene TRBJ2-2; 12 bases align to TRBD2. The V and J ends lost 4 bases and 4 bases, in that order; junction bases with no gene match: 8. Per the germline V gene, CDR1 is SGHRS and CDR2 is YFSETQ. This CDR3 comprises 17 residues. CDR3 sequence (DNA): TGCGCCAGCAGCCCTAGCGGGAGGGCCGGGATCACCGGGGAGCTGTTTTTT. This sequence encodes CASSPSGRAGITGELFF. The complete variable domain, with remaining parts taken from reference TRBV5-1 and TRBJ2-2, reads KAGVTQTPRYLIKTRGQQVTLSCSPISGHRSVSWYQQTPGQGLQFLFEYFSETQRNKGNFPGRFSGRQFSNSRSEMNVSTLELGDSALYLCASSPSGRAGITGELFFGEGSRLTVL.

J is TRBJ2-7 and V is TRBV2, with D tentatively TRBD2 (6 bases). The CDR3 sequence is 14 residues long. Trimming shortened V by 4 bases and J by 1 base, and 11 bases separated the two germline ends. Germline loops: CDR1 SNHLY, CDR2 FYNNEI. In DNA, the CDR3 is TGTGCCAGCAGTGGGGACTCCTATTCCTACGAGCAGTACTTC. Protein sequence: CASSGDSYSYEQYF.

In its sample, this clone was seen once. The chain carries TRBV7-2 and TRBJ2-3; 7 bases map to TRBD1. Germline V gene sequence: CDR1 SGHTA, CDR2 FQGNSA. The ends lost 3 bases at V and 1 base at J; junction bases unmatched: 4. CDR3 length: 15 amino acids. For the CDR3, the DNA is TGTGCCAGCAGCTTGTCCGGACAGGGCACAGATACGCAGTATTTT. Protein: CASSLSGQGTDTQYF. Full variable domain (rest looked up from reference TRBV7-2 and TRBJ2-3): GAGVSQSPSNKVTEKGKDVELRCDPISGHTALYWYRQSLGQGLEFLIYFQGNSAPDKSGLPSDRFSAERTGGSVSTLTIQRTQQEDSAVYLCASSLSGQGTDTQYFGPGTRLTVL.

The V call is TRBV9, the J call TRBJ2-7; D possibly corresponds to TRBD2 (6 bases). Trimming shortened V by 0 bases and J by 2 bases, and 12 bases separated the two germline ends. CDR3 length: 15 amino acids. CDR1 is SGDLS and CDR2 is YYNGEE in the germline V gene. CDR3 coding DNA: TGTGCCAGCAGCGTAGGTCCCGGGAGTCCCTACGAGCAGTACTTC. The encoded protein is CASSVGPGSPYEQYF.

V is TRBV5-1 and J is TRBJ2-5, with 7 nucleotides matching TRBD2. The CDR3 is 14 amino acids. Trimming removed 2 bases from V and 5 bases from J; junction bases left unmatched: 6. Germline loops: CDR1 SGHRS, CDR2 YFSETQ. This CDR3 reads CASSFDGRKETQYF. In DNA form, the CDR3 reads TGCGCCAGCAGCTTCGACGGGAGGAAGGAGACCCAGTACTTC.

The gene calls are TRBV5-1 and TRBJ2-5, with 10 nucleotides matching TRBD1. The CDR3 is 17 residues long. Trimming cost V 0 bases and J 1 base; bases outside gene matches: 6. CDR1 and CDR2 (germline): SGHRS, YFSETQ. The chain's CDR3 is CASSLALGTGVQETQYF. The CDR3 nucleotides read TGCGCCAGCAGCTTGGCCTTAGGGACAGGGGTCCAAGAGACCCAGTACTTC.

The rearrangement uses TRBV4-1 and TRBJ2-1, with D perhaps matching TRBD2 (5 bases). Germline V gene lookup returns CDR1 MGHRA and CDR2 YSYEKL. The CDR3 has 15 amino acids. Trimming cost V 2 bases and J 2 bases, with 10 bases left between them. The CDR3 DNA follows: TGCGCCAGCAGCCAAAGAGCGGAAACCTACAATGAGCAGTTCTTC. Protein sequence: CASSQRAETYNEQFF.

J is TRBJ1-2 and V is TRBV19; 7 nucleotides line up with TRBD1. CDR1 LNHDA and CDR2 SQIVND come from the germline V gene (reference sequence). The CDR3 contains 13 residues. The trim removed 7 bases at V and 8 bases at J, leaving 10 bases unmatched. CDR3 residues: CASKTTGKGGYTF. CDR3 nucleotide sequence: TGTGCCAGTAAGACGACAGGGAAAGGAGGCTACACCTTC.

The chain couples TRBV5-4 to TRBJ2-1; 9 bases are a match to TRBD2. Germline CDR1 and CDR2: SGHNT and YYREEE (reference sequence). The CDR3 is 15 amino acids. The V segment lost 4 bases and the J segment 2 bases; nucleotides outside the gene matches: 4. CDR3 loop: CASSAGGTTYNEQFF. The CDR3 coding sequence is TGTGCCAGCAGCGCGGGAGGGACTACCTACAATGAGCAGTTCTTC. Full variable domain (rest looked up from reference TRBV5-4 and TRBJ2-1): ETGVTQSPTHLIKTRGQQVTLRCSSQSGHNTVSWYQQALGQGPQFIFQYYREEENGRGNFPPRFSGLQFPNYSSELNVNALELDDSALYLCASSAGGTTYNEQFFGPGTRLTVL.

CDR3 protein: CAWTPDRTNYGYTF. The CDR3 nucleotides read TGTGCCTGGACCCCGGACAGGACTAACTATGGCTACACCTTC. The chain combines TRBV30 with TRBJ1-2, with 7 bases that match TRBD1. V lost 4 bases to trimming and J lost 0 bases; unmatched junction nucleotides: 5. Germline lookup yields CDR1 GTSNPN and CDR2 SVGIG (reference sequence). The CDR3 runs 14 residues.

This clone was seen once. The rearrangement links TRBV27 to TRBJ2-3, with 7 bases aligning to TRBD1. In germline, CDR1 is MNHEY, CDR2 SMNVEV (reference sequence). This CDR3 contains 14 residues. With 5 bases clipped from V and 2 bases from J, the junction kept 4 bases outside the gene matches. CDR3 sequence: CASSKQGVTDTQYF. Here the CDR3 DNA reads TGTGCCAGCAGTAAGCAGGGGGTCACAGATACGCAGTATTTT.